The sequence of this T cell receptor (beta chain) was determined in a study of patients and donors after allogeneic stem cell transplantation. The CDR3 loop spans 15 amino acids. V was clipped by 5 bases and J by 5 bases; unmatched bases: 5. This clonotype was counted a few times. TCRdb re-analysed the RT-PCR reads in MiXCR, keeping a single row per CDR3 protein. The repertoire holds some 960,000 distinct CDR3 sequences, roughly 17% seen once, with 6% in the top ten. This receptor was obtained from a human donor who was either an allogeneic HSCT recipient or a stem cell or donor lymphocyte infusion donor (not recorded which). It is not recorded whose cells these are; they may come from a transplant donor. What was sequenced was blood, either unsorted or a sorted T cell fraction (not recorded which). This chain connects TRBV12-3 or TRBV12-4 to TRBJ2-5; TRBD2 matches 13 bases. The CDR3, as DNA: TGTGCCAGCAGTAAACTAGCGGGGGGGCCGGAGACCCAGTACTTC. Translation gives CASSKLAGGPETQYF.